The clone carrying this T cell receptor (beta chain) has a single count. Its specificity is unknown. The run depth of the assay was deep. Generated by immunoSEQ multiplex PCR, the TCRdb table keeps only in-frame clones and is missing some. The profile shows millions of clones, roughly 91% of them singletons. The data were obtained in a study of shared clonotypes between healthy human individuals. Study results and caveats: A reduction in generation probabilities was seen for non-shared clonotypes relative to those shared by all four donors. Naive subsets typically showed greater estimated richness than memory subsets.

Germline V gene data show CDR1 as SGDLS and CDR2 as YYNGEE. The CDR3 has 14 amino acids. V lost 0 bases to trimming and J lost 1 base, with 8 bases between them. Naive CD8 cells, CD45RO-negative and positively selected for CCR7, excluded terminally differentiated effector memory CD45RA+ cells. All of the donors resided in Nashville, Tennessee, and each was a Caucasian adult. The chain recombines TRBV9 with TRBJ2-7; D unresolved. The TCR originated in a man younger than 35 in good health. Some clones in this sample may be carry-over from other donors' samples. The sample consisted of naive CD8+ T cells from PBMCs. DNA of the CDR3: TGTGCCAGCAGCGTAGGGAGTCGGTCCTACGAGCAGTACTTC. Amino acid sequence: CASSVGSRSYEQYF. Combining the CDR3 with reference TRBV9 and TRBJ2-7 gives the whole variable domain DSGVTQTPKHLITATGQRVTLRCSPRSGDLSVYWYQQSLDQGLQFLIQYYNGEERAKGNILERFSAQQFPDLHSELNLSSLELGDSALYFCASSVGSRSYEQYFGPGTRLTVT.